The 20 T cell receptor beta chains given below trace back to one sample, sequenced in a study of blood T cell repertoires in COVID-19. Only in-frame clones appear in the TCRdb table, and some are missing; sequencing was by immunoSEQ multiplex PCR. The repertoire consists of 200,000 to 250,000 clones, with roughly 81% occurring once and the leading ten covering under 4.5%. Material: peripheral blood. These receptors all come from a man aged 45-60 years with acute or convalescent COVID-19.

The chain recombines TRBV6-1 with TRBJ1-2; 11 nucleotides line up with TRBD1. Germline CDR1 reads MNHNS; CDR2 reads SASEGT. This CDR3 region has 17 residues. V gave up 0 bases and J gave up 6 bases; unmatched junction bases: 9. This CDR3 is CASSEALGTGGGDGYTF. The CDR3 DNA follows: TGTGCCAGCAGTGAAGCGCTTGGGACAGGGGGTGGGGATGGCTACACCTTC.

This rearrangement joins TRBV7-8 to TRBJ1-5; possibly TRBD1 for D (6 bases). Germline V gene data show CDR1 as SGHVS and CDR2 as FQNEAQ. This CDR3 has 14 residues. V was pared by 6 bases and J by 5 bases, with 14 bases between. The CDR3 DNA is TGTGCCAGCAGTTTCGGGGCAGGGGATCAGCCCCAGCATTTT. It yields the protein CASSFGAGDQPQHF. Combining the CDR3 with reference TRBV7-8 and TRBJ1-5 gives the whole variable domain GAGVSQSPRYKVAKRGQDVALRCDPISGHVSLFWYQQALGQGPEFLTYFQNEAQLDKSGLPSDRFFAERPEGSVSTLKIQRTQQEDSAVYLCASSFGAGDQPQHFGDGTRLSIL.

This chain uses TRBV9 with TRBJ2-3; 7 nucleotides match TRBD1. Germline CDR1 reads SGDLS; CDR2 reads YYNGEE. The trim removed 2 bases at V and 0 bases at J, leaving 9 bases unmatched. The length of the CDR3 is 17 residues. Written as DNA, the CDR3 is TGTGCCAGCAGCGTCCACGGACAGGAGACTAGCACAGATACGCAGTATTTT. Its protein is CASSVHGQETSTDTQYF.

This chain joins TRBV30 and TRBJ2-1; 8 bases align to TRBD2. CDR3 length: 16 residues. CDR1 is GTSNPN, CDR2 SVGIG, per germline (reference sequence). V trimming: 2 bases; J trimming: 4 bases; junction bases outside the gene matches: 10. The DNA for the CDR3 is TGTGCCTGGAGTAACCCGAGTAGCGGGGATTACAATGAGCAGTTCTTC. The encoded protein is CAWSNPSSGDYNEQFF.

The rearrangement joins TRBV14 to TRBJ2-2; TRBD2 matches 9 bases. With V trimmed by 1 base and J by 6 bases, 9 bases remained unmatched. This CDR3 has 17 residues. Germline CDR1 SGHDN, CDR2 FVKESK. The CDR3 DNA is TGTGCCAGCAGCCAAGGCCCGGGACTAGCTTTTTCCGGGGAGCTGTTTTTT. Protein: CASSQGPGLAFSGELFF.

This chain connects TRBV4-1 to TRBJ1-2; D possibly corresponds to TRBD1 (5 bases). Germline assignment: CDR1 MGHRA and CDR2 YSYEKL. The CDR3 is made up of 15 amino acids. V was pared by 0 bases and J by 0 bases, with 8 bases between. CDR3: CASSQERTPNYGYTF. In nucleotides, the CDR3 is TGCGCCAGCAGCCAAGAAAGGACACCTAACTATGGCTACACCTTC.

This clone was seen just once. The chain couples TRBV19 to TRBJ2-7, with D hard to call. Germline CDR1 and CDR2: LNHDA and SQIVND (reference sequence). The CDR3 contains 15 residues. V was trimmed by 1 base and J by 8 bases, leaving 18 bases between them. CDR3 sequence: CASSIGGGETMKQYF. For the CDR3, the DNA is TGTGCCAGTAGTATAGGCGGCGGTGAAACGATGAAGCAGTACTTC.

This clone was observed a handful of times. The CDR3 sequence is CASSSGQGTLEQYF. The CDR3, as DNA: TGTGCCAGCAGCTCCGGACAGGGGACTTTGGAGCAGTACTTC. The chain uses TRBV13 and TRBJ2-7; 9 bases are shared with TRBD1. The V gene's germline CDR1 is PRHDT and CDR2 FYEKMQ (reference sequence). With V trimmed by 4 bases and J by 7 bases, 8 bases remained unmatched. CDR3 length: 14 residues.

The V gene is TRBV30, the J gene TRBJ2-3, with 11 bases lining up with TRBD1. CDR1 is GTSNPN, CDR2 SVGIG, per germline (reference sequence). V was clipped by 1 base and J by 8 bases; unmatched bases: 5. The CDR3 extends over 14 amino acids. Here the CDR3 DNA reads TGTGCCTGGAGTGGGACAGGGGGCATGGGTACGCAGTATTTT. Its protein is CAWSGTGGMGTQYF.

The chain combines TRBV3-1 (or the pseudogene TRBV3-2) with TRBJ2-3; D possibly corresponds to TRBD2 (5 bases). Germline assignment: CDR1 LGHDT and CDR2 YNNKEL (reference sequence). The CDR3 is made up of 16 amino acids. V shed 4 bases and J shed 0 bases, with 14 bases lying between them. The CDR3 here is CASSLFVASSTDTQYF. CDR3 coding DNA: TGTGCCAGCAGCCTTTTCGTAGCGTCTAGCACAGATACGCAGTATTTT.

The chain links TRBV6-4 to TRBJ2-2; possible D gene TRBD1, 5 bases. The CDR3 spans 12 residues. V was cut by 7 bases and J by 6 bases, with 9 bases left in between. Germline CDR1 reads MRHNA; CDR2 reads SNTAGT. CDR3 sequence (DNA): TGTGCCAGCAAGTCAGGGCCCGGGGAGCTGTTTTTT. Translation gives CASKSGPGELFF.

The V and J genes are TRBV30 and TRBJ1-4; 9 bases match TRBD1. There are 13 residues in the CDR3. Trimming removed 5 bases from V and 8 bases from J; junction bases left unmatched: 6. CDR1 GTSNPN and CDR2 SVGIG come from the germline V gene (reference sequence). As DNA, the CDR3 is TGTGCCTGGGACAGGGGGGCAGGAGAAAAACTGTTTTTT. Encoded protein: CAWDRGAGEKLFF.

This chain connects TRBV3-1 (or the pseudogene TRBV3-2) to TRBJ2-7; a weak D match, TRBD2 (6 bases). This CDR3 contains 14 residues. Trimming took 3 bases from V and 3 from J, leaving 12 bases between them. In germline, CDR1 is LGHDT, CDR2 YNNKEL (reference sequence). The CDR3 sequence: CASSHRRGNYEQYF. The DNA of the CDR3 is TGTGCCAGCAGCCACCGGCGGGGAAACTACGAGCAGTACTTC.

The chain joins TRBV28 to TRBJ1-4, with 8 bases aligning to TRBD1. Trimming removed 6 bases from V and 5 bases from J; junction bases left unmatched: 5. The CDR3 totals 14 residues. Looked up from germline, CDR1 is MDHEN and CDR2 is SYDVKM. CDR3 in amino acids: CASRLTGENEKLFF. The CDR3 DNA sequence: TGTGCCAGCAGGTTGACAGGGGAGAATGAAAAACTGTTTTTT.

Regarding this clone: This CDR3 is missing its conserved last phenylalanine or tryptophan, likely due to a read error. No DNA is shown, since the ends of the CDR3 on it are uncertain; the CDR3 is the one TCRdb lists. The CDR3 region is CASSYSGQGN. The chain employs TRBV6-5 and TRBJ1-2; TRBD1, the table's D call, lacks a check against the DNA. Looked up from germline, CDR1 is MNHEY and CDR2 is SVGAGI. From its first to its last residue, the CDR3 has 10 amino acids.

The chain recombines TRBV7-9 with TRBJ1-5; possibly TRBD1 for D (5 bases). Germline CDR1 SEHNR, CDR2 FQNEAQ (reference sequence). This CDR3 has 14 amino acids. V was clipped by 5 bases and J by 1 base, with 9 bases between them. The CDR3 loop reads CASSKEGSNQPQHF. Written as DNA, the CDR3 is TGTGCCAGCAGCAAAGAGGGGAGCAATCAGCCCCAGCATTTT.

The CDR3 region is CASTWGTANTEAFF. The CDR3 DNA reads TGTGCCAGCACCTGGGGGACAGCGAACACTGAAGCTTTCTTT. This chain connects TRBV2 to TRBJ1-1, with TRBD1 matching 7 bases. CDR1 is SNHLY and CDR2 is FYNNEI in the germline V gene. This CDR3 comprises 14 residues. Trimming removed 7 bases from V and 1 base from J; junction bases left unmatched: 6.

The chain has TRBV19 and TRBJ1-2; TRBD1 might be the D (5 bases). V was cut by 3 bases and J by 5 bases, with 16 bases left in between. Germline CDR1 reads LNHDA; CDR2 reads SQIVND (reference sequence). The CDR3 has 15 residues. The CDR3 loop reads CASSIGARKAYGYTF. CDR3 DNA: TGTGCCAGTAGTATTGGGGCGAGGAAGGCATATGGCTACACCTTC.

This clone was counted a few times. The rearrangement joins TRBV28 to TRBJ2-7; a weak D match, TRBD2 (6 bases). The CDR3 has 14 amino acids. V was cut by 6 bases and J by 4 bases, with 16 bases left in between. Germline-derived CDR1 and CDR2 are MDHEN and SYDVKM. As DNA, the CDR3 is TGTGCCAGCAGCCTCCGGGGGAGGCAGTACGAGCAGTACTTC. This gives the protein CASSLRGRQYEQYF.

This clone was seen more than once but under ten times. The rearrangement joins TRBV5-6 to TRBJ2-1, with a possible D match to TRBD2 (6 bases). This CDR3 spans 12 amino acids. Germline CDR1 is SGHDT and CDR2 is YYEEEE. Trimming left V 0 bases short and J 10 bases short, with 8 bases between. CDR3 bases: TGTGCCAGCAGCTTGGTGGGAGGAGAGCAGTTCTTC. Protein sequence: CASSLVGGEQFF.